The present entry profiles one T cell receptor (beta chain) with its context. V was trimmed by 4 bases and J by 4 bases, leaving 18 bases between them. Germline V gene data show CDR1 as SGHDT and CDR2 as YYEEEE. The CDR3 consists of 16 residues. TCRdb's table, derived via immunoSEQ multiplex PCR, lists solely in-frame clones and lacks some. The data contain roughly 150,000 clones, roughly 85% of them singletons. The sample comes from a study of Ad26.COV2.S vaccination and SARS-CoV-2 variants. Sequenced material: peripheral blood, taken after recovery from COVID-19. The sequence came from a human donor who had recovered from COVID-19. This chain uses TRBV5-6 with TRBJ2-1; D possibly corresponds to TRBD2 (5 bases). The CDR3 DNA sequence: TGTGCCAGCAGCCTGGCGGTGCGGGCAACTTACAATGAGCAGTTCTTC. The encoded protein is CASSLAVRATYNEQFF.